This TCR beta chain appears in the sequencing data of a study of shared clonotypes between healthy human individuals. This CDR3 has 14 residues. V dropped 6 bases and J dropped 4; count of bases not matched to a gene: 5. The germline V gene has CDR1 MDHEN and CDR2 SYDVKM. Once extracted for a subset, genomic DNA was divided evenly among several immunoSEQ plates. Sequencing was performed with immunoSEQ multiplex PCR; in TCRdb, only in-frame clones are kept and a portion is missing. The sample shows around 510,000 clones, roughly 79% of them seen only once. Researchers drew on tens of millions of PBMCs for genomic DNA from unsorted samples.

This TCR came from a woman aged 40 to 50 in good health. Some clones in this sample may be carry-over from other donors' samples. Sequenced input: PBMCs. The V call is TRBV28, the J call TRBJ1-1; TRBD1 aligns across 10 bases. Here the CDR3 reads CASSRTGGATEAFF. Written as DNA, the CDR3 is TGTGCCAGCAGCCGGACAGGGGGGGCCACTGAAGCTTTCTTT.